This T cell receptor beta chain was profiled in a study of cytomegalovirus exposure and HLA in healthy donors. Overall study findings and caveats: It was reported in a later analysis that an Asian-associated ancestry cluster showed fewer N-insertions than the 666-donor mean. Earlier analysis yielded a pattern in which most TCR beta V segments were productive about 87% or about 30% of the time. Reports showed the classifier diagnosing cytomegalovirus status with high specificity and sensitivity. Association of a missense DCLRE1C variant with TCR beta V- and J-gene trimming was reported in a later analysis.

Worth noting for this clone: The antigen remains unidentified.

The CDR3 has 16 amino acids. Germline loops: CDR1 SGHRS, CDR2 YFSETQ. V lost 4 bases and J lost 3; bases outside the gene matches: 8. Both 60 Vbeta primers and 13 Jbeta primers went into the PCR. Libraries were prepared by immunoSEQ multiplex PCR; TCRdb keeps only in-frame clonotypes and omits some of them. The sample has over 150,000 clones, almost 85% seen once. This clonotype originated in a girl aged 10-17 years in good health and CMV-seropositive. V is TRBV5-1 and J is TRBJ1-1, with 11 bases identical to TRBD1. Source material: PBMCs. DNA of the CDR3: TGCGCCAGCAGCACACACCGGGACAGGGGGGACACTGAAGCTTTCTTT. It codes for CASSTHRDRGDTEAFF.